There are many counts of the clone carrying this TCR beta chain. Its specificity is unknown. The CDR3 is 14 amino acids. Trimming left V 7 bases short and J 3 bases short, with 15 bases between. Germline V lookup: CDR1 SGHRS, CDR2 YFSETQ. These data originate in a study of regulatory T cells in long-lasting Graves disease. Study outcomes and limitations: Newly diagnosed disease favored TRBV20-1 and TRBJ2-1 over persistent disease.

Arm-PCR of CDR3 regions and iRepertoire HTBI primers were used to build TCR beta libraries. Each CDR3 protein gets one entry after TCRdb re-called the multiplex PCR reads with MiXCR. The sample carries around 500,000 distinct CDR3 sequences, roughly 16% recorded once. Indicated time point: newly diagnosed GD, antithyroid drugs for less than 3 months. The authors made the TCR library using RNA they extracted from PBMCs. The data were also submitted as part of a second study, on T cells in Graves' hyperthyroidism and ophthalmopathy. Turning to that study: With a median lead of about 6.9 months before onset, the model predicted ophthalmopathy.

Source: peripheral blood mononuclear cells (PBMCs), taken at new diagnosis, from a patient treated with antithyroid drugs. This receptor was taken from a woman aged 35-60 years with Graves disease. The chain has TRBV5-1 and TRBJ2-3; tentative D call: TRBD1 (6 bases). Here the CDR3 reads CASPARGATDTQYF. CDR3 coding DNA: TGCGCCAGCCCAGCCAGGGGTGCGACAGATACGCAGTATTTT.